This T cell receptor (beta chain) emerged from a study of cytomegalovirus exposure and HLA in healthy donors. Study outcomes and limitations: With further analysis later on, most CMV-associated TCR beta chains appeared HLA-restricted. Some V segments could not be told apart, so they were left out, TRBV6-2 and TRBV6-3 among them. Most of the TCR beta V segments (in an earlier analysis) were productive either about 87% or about 30% of the time. It has been reported that TCR beta sequences accurately predicted the HLA-A and HLA-B alleles of most subjects.

CDR1 is SQVTM and CDR2 is ANQGSEA in the germline V gene. This CDR3 is built from 15 residues. Unmatched junction bases numbered 5, after V lost 0 bases and J lost 2 bases. The primer mix had 60 Vbeta and 13 Jbeta primers. Data came from immunoSEQ multiplex PCR; TCRdb stores just in-frame clones and leaves some out. The sample contains about 140,000 clones, 75% to 85% of which appear only once. With regard to this clone: Its matching antigen is unknown.

The source is a man aged 45-65 years in good health and CMV-seronegative. This chain uses TRBV29-1 with TRBJ2-3; 7 bases agree with TRBD1. Sequences were obtained from PBMCs. The CDR3 DNA reads TGCAGCGTTGAAGATGCAGGACAGGCCACAGATACGCAGTATTTT. Translating gives CSVEDAGQATDTQYF.